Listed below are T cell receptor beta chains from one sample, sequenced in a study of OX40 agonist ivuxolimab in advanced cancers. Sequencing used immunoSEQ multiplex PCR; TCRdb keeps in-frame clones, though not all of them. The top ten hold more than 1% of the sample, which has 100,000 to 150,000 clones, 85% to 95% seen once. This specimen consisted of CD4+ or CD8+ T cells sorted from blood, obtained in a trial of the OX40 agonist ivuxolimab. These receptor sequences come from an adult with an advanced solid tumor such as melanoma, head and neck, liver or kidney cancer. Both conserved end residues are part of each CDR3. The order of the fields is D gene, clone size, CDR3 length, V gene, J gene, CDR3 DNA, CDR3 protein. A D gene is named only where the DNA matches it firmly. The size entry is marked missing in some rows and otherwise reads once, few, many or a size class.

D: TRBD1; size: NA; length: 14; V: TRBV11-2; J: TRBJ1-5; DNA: TGTGCCAGCAGCCAAACAGGGGTGAATCAGCCCCAGCATTTT; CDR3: CASSQTGVNQPQHF
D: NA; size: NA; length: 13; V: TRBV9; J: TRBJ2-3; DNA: TGTGCCAGCAGCATCACCAGCACAGATACGCAGTATTTT; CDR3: CASSITSTDTQYF
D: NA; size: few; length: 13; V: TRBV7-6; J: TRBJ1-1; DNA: TGTGCCAGCAGCTCACAAGAGAACACTGAAGCTTTCTTT; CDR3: CASSSQENTEAFF
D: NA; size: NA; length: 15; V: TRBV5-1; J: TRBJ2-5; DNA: TGCGCCAGCAGCTTTGCTCCAGGTGACCAAGAGACCCAGTACTTC; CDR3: CASSFAPGDQETQYF
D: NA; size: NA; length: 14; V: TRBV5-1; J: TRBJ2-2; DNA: TGCGCCAGCAGCTCCAAGGTCCTCCCCGGGGAGCTGTTTTTT; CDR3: CASSSKVLPGELFF
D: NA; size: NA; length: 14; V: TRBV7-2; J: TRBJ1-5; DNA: TGTGCCAGCAGCTTCGATAATAGCAATCAGCCCCAGCATTTT; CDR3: CASSFDNSNQPQHF
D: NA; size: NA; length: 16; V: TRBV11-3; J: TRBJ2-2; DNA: TGTGCCAGCAGCAGTCGGGGGACACAGAACACCGGGGAGCTGTTTTTT; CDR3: CASSSRGTQNTGELFF
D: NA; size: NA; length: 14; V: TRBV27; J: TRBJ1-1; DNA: TGTGCCAGCAGTAAAAGGGCACCGAACACTGAAGCTTTCTTT; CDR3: CASSKRAPNTEAFF
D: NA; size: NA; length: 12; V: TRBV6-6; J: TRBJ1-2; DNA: TGTGCCAGCAGTGCAGGGGTAAATGGCTACACCTTC; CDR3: CASSAGVNGYTF
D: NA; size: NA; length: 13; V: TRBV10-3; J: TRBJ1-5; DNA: TGTGCCATAGGGGAGCAAAGCAATCAGCCCCAGCATTTT; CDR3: CAIGEQSNQPQHF